These 8 T cell receptor beta chains were sequenced from one sample in a study of immune evolution from preneoplasia to lung adenocarcinoma. Produced via immunoSEQ multiplex PCR; TCRdb's table is partial and in-frame only. The repertoire includes some 4,500 clones, 65% to 75% of them detected once, and roughly 8% sits in the top ten. The specimen sequenced was FFPE adjacent normal lung tissue. Receptor source: a person aged 55-79 years with lung adenocarcinoma.

The chain has TRBV27 and TRBJ2-7; TRBD1 matches 10 bases. The ends lost 8 bases at V and 6 bases at J; junction bases unmatched: 13. The CDR3 loop spans 15 amino acids. CDR1 is MNHEY, CDR2 SMNVEV, per germline (reference sequence). The CDR3 DNA is TGTGCCAGCCGCATCTTGGGACAGGGGCCTGGCGAGCAGTACTTC. Translating it yields CASRILGQGPGEQYF.

The CDR3 DNA reads as TGTGCCAGCAGCCAAGAGGTCGGGGGGACAGATACGCAGTATTTT. Amino acids: CASSQEVGGTDTQYF. V usage is TRBV4-2 and J usage is TRBJ2-3; the match to TRBD2 covers 7 bases. Germline loops: CDR1 LGHNA, CDR2 YNFKEQ. The length of the CDR3 is 15 residues. V lost 0 bases to trimming and J lost 3 bases; unmatched junction nucleotides: 3.

The rearrangement links TRBV25-1 to TRBJ2-7, with D perhaps matching TRBD2 (6 bases). The length of the CDR3 is 16 residues. The V gene lost 3 bases and the J gene lost 2 bases, with 17 bases spanning the gap. CDR1 is MGHDK and CDR2 is SYGVNS in the germline V gene. The CDR3, as DNA: TGTGCCAGCAGTGACCCCGGCGGGGTAAGCACCTACGAGCAGTACTTC. Translating gives CASSDPGGVSTYEQYF.

The table lists this clone with a few counts. CDR3 sequence reads: CASSPWGGEQYF. CDR3 nucleotide sequence: TGTGCCAGCAGCCCCTGGGGGGGCGAGCAGTACTTC. The chain is built from TRBV11-3 and TRBJ2-7, with TRBD2 matching 7 bases. The CDR3 totals 12 residues. The germline V gene encodes CDR1 SGHNT and CDR2 YENEEA. V trimming: 5 bases; J trimming: 6 bases; junction bases outside the gene matches: 4.

V gene TRBV28 combines with J gene TRBJ1-1; unclear D gene. CDR3 size: 11 residues. Germline assignment: CDR1 MDHEN and CDR2 SYDVKM. V dropped 5 bases and J dropped 3 bases, with 4 bases sitting between them. The CDR3 DNA reads as TGTGCCAGCAGTATAGACACTGAAGCTTTCTTT. It translates to CASSIDTEAFF.

The rearrangement joins TRBV7-9 to TRBJ2-7; no clear D. The length of the CDR3 is 15 residues. V gave up 0 bases and J gave up 0 bases, with 9 bases separating them. Germline V gives CDR1 SEHNR, CDR2 FQNEAQ (reference sequence). The DNA for the CDR3 is TGTGCCAGCAGCTTAGCGGGTGGTAGCTCCTACGAGCAGTACTTC. Translated, it gives CASSLAGGSSYEQYF.

A remark on this clone: The sample contains more than one DNA sequence encoding this CDR3. The gene calls are TRBV6-5 and TRBJ1-5; D is uncertain. The CDR3 has 12 amino acids. Germline values: CDR1 MNHEY, CDR2 SVGAGI. The germline V and J ends were trimmed by 5 bases and 8 bases, with 10 bases remaining between them. The DNA for the CDR3 is TGTGCCAGCAGTCGTCCTGGGGAGCCCCAGCATTTT. Its translation is CASSRPGEPQHF.

The chain joins TRBV5-1 to TRBJ2-1, with 11 nucleotides matching TRBD2. The germline gives CDR1 SGHRS, CDR2 YFSETQ. There are 17 residues in the CDR3. Trimming removed 0 bases from V and 6 bases from J; junction bases left unmatched: 8. DNA for the CDR3: TGCGCCAGCAGCTTGGGGGGACTAGCGGCCGGGGGCAATGAGCAGTTCTTC. This translates into CASSLGGLAAGGNEQFF. The variable domain in full, with the rest retrieved from reference TRBV5-1 and TRBJ2-1, is KAGVTQTPRYLIKTRGQQVTLSCSPISGHRSVSWYQQTPGQGLQFLFEYFSETQRNKGNFPGRFSGRQFSNSRSEMNVSTLELGDSALYLCASSLGGLAAGGNEQFFGPGTRLTVL.